These 32 T cell receptor beta chains were sequenced from one sample in a study of blood T cell repertoires in COVID-19. This table comes from immunoSEQ multiplex PCR, and its TCRdb copy is limited to in-frame clones, with some not included. The data show over 100,000 clones, around nine tenths seen once. The sample consisted of peripheral blood. The receptors here all came from a man aged 35 to 55 with acute or convalescent COVID-19.

V is TRBV9 and J is TRBJ2-6; D remains ambiguous. Germline assignment: CDR1 SGDLS and CDR2 YYNGEE. V gave up 4 bases and J gave up 0 bases, with 8 bases separating them. The CDR3 totals 15 residues. CDR3 protein: CASSFSHSGANVLTF. CDR3 nucleotides: TGTGCCAGCAGCTTTAGTCACTCTGGGGCCAACGTCCTGACTTTC.

The chain carries TRBV10-1 and TRBJ1-5; TRBD1 is a possible D gene (5 bases). Germline CDR1 WNHNN, CDR2 SYGVQD (reference sequence). V shed 0 bases and J shed 6 bases, with 21 bases lying between them. This CDR3 region has 18 residues. The CDR3 loop reads CASSESRYWEAGGQPQHF. The CDR3 DNA sequence: TGCGCCAGCAGTGAGTCTCGATATTGGGAGGCGGGGGGTCAGCCCCAGCATTTT.

V usage is TRBV19 and J usage is TRBJ1-6; 11 bases are shared with TRBD1. Germline V lookup: CDR1 LNHDA, CDR2 SQIVND (reference sequence). The CDR3 is 17 amino acids. V was pared by 2 bases and J by 10 bases, with 10 bases of the junction left unmatched. The CDR3 DNA follows: TGTGCCAGTAGTATAACTGGGACAGGGGGTATCGGATCACCCCTCCACTTT. This sequence encodes CASSITGTGGIGSPLHF.

The chain has TRBV19 and TRBJ1-5; D not certain. This CDR3 spans 15 amino acids. CDR1 is LNHDA and CDR2 is SQIVND in the germline V gene (reference sequence). The ends were cut back, 3 bases at V and 0 bases at J, with 9 bases in the middle. CDR3 nucleotide sequence: TGTGCCAGTAGTATTCAGGTTTATAGCAATCAGCCCCAGCATTTT. Its translation is CASSIQVYSNQPQHF.

V gene TRBV18 combines with J gene TRBJ1-3; D perhaps matches TRBD1 (5 bases). V lost 2 bases and J 4 bases, leaving 12 bases between the germline ends. The CDR3 sequence is 15 residues long. The germline gives CDR1 KGHSH, CDR2 LQKENI. The DNA of the CDR3 is TGTGCCAGCTCACCAGTGGAGGGGACCGGAAACACCATATATTTT. It specifies CASSPVEGTGNTIYF.

This sequence joins TRBV3-1 (or the pseudogene TRBV3-2) and TRBJ2-1, with D perhaps TRBD1 (6 bases). The CDR3 runs 14 residues. V lost 0 bases to trimming and J lost 6 bases, with 9 bases between them. Per germline, CDR1 LGHDT and CDR2 YNNKEL (reference sequence). The CDR3 sequence: CASSQDVGGNEQFF. CDR3 DNA: TGTGCCAGCAGCCAAGACGTAGGGGGCAATGAGCAGTTCTTC.

V usage is TRBV10-1 and J usage is TRBJ1-1, with a possible D match to TRBD1 (6 bases). Trimming pared 5 bases from V and 4 bases from J, leaving 11 bases between. CDR1 is WNHNN and CDR2 is SYGVQD in the germline V gene (reference sequence). This CDR3 is built from 13 residues. This CDR3 reads CASSKDRSTEAFF. The CDR3 DNA is TGCGCCAGCAGTAAGGACAGAAGCACTGAAGCTTTCTTT.

V is TRBV27 and J is TRBJ2-1; 11 nucleotides match TRBD2. Looked up from germline, CDR1 is MNHEY and CDR2 is SMNVEV (reference sequence). V was clipped by 4 bases and J by 5 bases; unmatched bases: 10. The CDR3 has 17 amino acids. The CDR3 DNA is TGTGCCAGCAGTTCCCTATCGGGGACTAGCGGAAACAATGAGCAGTTCTTC. This translates into CASSSLSGTSGNNEQFF.

The gene calls are TRBV7-2 and TRBJ2-7; 9 bases are shared with TRBD2. In germline, CDR1 is SGHTA, CDR2 FQGNSA. The CDR3 consists of 15 residues. The V and J ends lost 6 bases and 5 bases, in that order; junction bases with no gene match: 11. The CDR3 DNA is TGTGCCAGCAGACCCGCCGGGACTAGCAAAAACGAGCAGTACTTC. Its protein is CASRPAGTSKNEQYF.

The chain combines TRBV7-2 with TRBJ1-5, with D tentatively TRBD1 (6 bases). V shed 7 bases and J shed 4 bases, with 14 bases lying between them. The CDR3 sequence is 14 residues long. CDR1 is SGHTA and CDR2 is FQGNSA in the germline V gene. CDR3 sequence: CASTLDRLNQPQHF. CDR3 DNA sequence: TGTGCCAGCACCCTCGACAGGCTAAATCAGCCCCAGCATTTT.

The chain links TRBV10-3 to TRBJ1-1; 7 bases are shared with TRBD1. Trimming at V came to 2 bases and at J to 4 bases, leaving 4 bases not matched to a gene. This CDR3 has 14 residues. Per germline, CDR1 ENHRY and CDR2 SYGVKD. CDR3 bases: TGTGCCATCAGTGAGCCCCGACAGGGCACTGAAGCTTTCTTT. Translation: CAISEPRQGTEAFF.

This chain joins TRBV14 and TRBJ2-6; no reliable D call. CDR3 size: 15 residues. V was shortened by 1 base and J by 4 bases, with 8 bases between the two germline ends. Germline V gene sequence: CDR1 SGHDN, CDR2 FVKESK. The CDR3 region is CASSQAPRGANVLTF. The CDR3 nucleotides are TGTGCCAGCAGCCAAGCACCGAGAGGGGCCAACGTCCTGACTTTC.

The genes are TRBV11-3 and TRBJ2-2; D is undetermined. Trimming cost V 4 bases and J 4 bases, with 7 bases left between them. The CDR3 consists of 13 residues. CDR1 is SGHNT and CDR2 is YENEEA in the germline V gene. This chain's CDR3 is CASSSTSTGELFF. The CDR3 DNA is TGTGCCAGCAGCTCGACATCCACCGGGGAGCTGTTTTTT.

The CDR3 DNA is TGTGCCAGTAGTATAACCGGACTAGCGGGAAACAATGAGCAGTTCTTC. It codes for CASSITGLAGNNEQFF. The V and J genes are TRBV19 and TRBJ2-1; 12 nucleotides match TRBD2. The CDR3 runs to 16 residues. The germline V gene encodes CDR1 LNHDA and CDR2 SQIVND (reference sequence). J was trimmed by 5 bases and V by 2 bases; bases with no gene match: 4.

This chain links TRBV5-1 with TRBJ2-7, with D hard to call. V was trimmed by 1 base and J by 3 bases, leaving 5 bases between them. In germline, CDR1 is SGHRS, CDR2 YFSETQ. The CDR3 sequence is 12 residues long. This CDR3 is CASSLTDYEQYF. DNA of the CDR3: TGCGCCAGCAGCTTGACAGACTACGAGCAGTACTTC.

The chain carries TRBV19 and TRBJ1-2; TRBD1 matches at 9 bases. CDR1 and CDR2 (germline): LNHDA, SQIVND (reference sequence). The junction had 4 bases not matched to a gene; V was cut back by 0 bases and J by 5 bases. The CDR3 consists of 15 residues. The CDR3 here is CASSIETGGRYGYTF. CDR3 in DNA: TGTGCCAGTAGTATAGAGACAGGGGGTCGATATGGCTACACCTTC.

This clone was observed once. The chain couples TRBV11-3 to TRBJ2-7, with 9 positions matching TRBD2. With 5 bases clipped from V and 4 bases from J, the junction kept 6 bases outside the gene matches. The CDR3 sequence is 14 residues long. Germline lookup yields CDR1 SGHNT and CDR2 YENEEA. CDR3 DNA: TGTGCCAGCAGCCTTAGCGGGGGAAGATACGAGCAGTACTTC. Its translation: CASSLSGGRYEQYF.

The V gene is TRBV6-5, the J gene TRBJ1-4; D might be TRBD1 (6 bases). Germline V gene lookup returns CDR1 MNHEY and CDR2 SVGAGI. The V and J ends lost 8 bases and 4 bases respectively, with 17 bases between them. The CDR3 length is 15 residues. The CDR3 loop is CASLKGTTNNEKLFF. The DNA for the CDR3 is TGTGCCAGCTTGAAGGGGACAACTAATAATGAAAAACTGTTTTTT.

There are a few counts of this clone. The chain employs TRBV30 and TRBJ1-2; no reliable D call. Trimming shortened V by 2 bases and J by 3 bases, and 13 bases separated the two germline ends. The CDR3 runs 14 residues. In germline, CDR1 is GTSNPN, CDR2 SVGIG (reference sequence). The CDR3, as DNA: TGTGCCTGGAGTATCGCCAGGTTGGACTATGGCTACACCTTC. Translated, it gives CAWSIARLDYGYTF.

Only a few counts were recorded for this clone. This chain connects TRBV7-6 to TRBJ1-5; D not resolved. Germline lookup yields CDR1 SGHVS and CDR2 FNYEAQ. Between the trimmed V and J ends, which lost 5 bases and 3 bases, there was a span of 14 bases. The CDR3 totals 15 residues. CDR3 protein: CASSVEPGNNQPQHF. CDR3 nucleotides: TGTGCCAGCAGCGTAGAACCCGGGAACAATCAGCCCCAGCATTTT.

The chain joins TRBV7-9 to TRBJ1-3; D gene ambiguous. The germline V gene has CDR1 SEHNR and CDR2 FQNEAQ (reference sequence). The CDR3 has 15 residues. The V gene lost 4 bases and the J gene lost 7 bases, with 17 bases spanning the gap. The CDR3 DNA reads as TGTGCCAGCAGCTGGGGAACCGGGAGAAAGAACACCATATATTTT. It translates to CASSWGTGRKNTIYF.

The chain couples TRBV18 to TRBJ2-2, with D tentatively TRBD1 (5 bases). Between the trimmed V and J ends, which lost 2 bases and 1 base, there was a span of 8 bases. The length of the CDR3 is 15 residues. Germline loops: CDR1 KGHSH, CDR2 LQKENI. CDR3 loop: CASSPRGGNTGELFF. DNA for the CDR3: TGTGCCAGCTCACCAAGGGGCGGGAACACCGGGGAGCTGTTTTTT.

For the CDR3, the DNA is TGCAGCGCCACAGACAGGACTAACTATGGCTACACCTTC. Its translation is CSATDRTNYGYTF. The gene calls are TRBV29-1 and TRBJ1-2, with D perhaps TRBD1 (6 bases). The V end lost 7 bases, the J end lost 0 bases, and 12 bases lay between the germline ends. Germline-derived CDR1 and CDR2 are SQVTM and ANQGSEA. There are 13 residues in the CDR3.

J is TRBJ1-1 and V is TRBV7-9; D gene ambiguous. CDR3 length equals 15 residues. Germline values: CDR1 SEHNR, CDR2 FQNEAQ (reference sequence). V lost 5 bases, J lost 1 base, and 14 bases lay in between. The CDR3 coding sequence is TGTGCCAGCAGCCCTGACGTGCAGGCGAACACTGAAGCTTTCTTT. Protein product: CASSPDVQANTEAFF.

Concerning this clone: The sample carries other DNA sequences with the same CDR3. The chain links TRBV7-9 to TRBJ2-3, with 7 bases matching TRBD2. This CDR3 comprises 14 residues. Unmatched junction bases numbered 7, after V lost 8 bases and J lost 2 bases. The germline CDR1 and CDR2 sequences are SEHNR and FQNEAQ (reference sequence). The CDR3: CASGASGNTDTQYF. As DNA, the CDR3 is TGTGCCAGCGGGGCTAGCGGCAACACAGATACGCAGTATTTT.

The chain has TRBV9 and TRBJ2-1, with D perhaps TRBD2 (5 bases). Germline V CDR1 and CDR2: SGDLS, YYNGEE. V lost 0 bases to trimming and J lost 9 bases, with 19 bases between them. The CDR3 consists of 16 residues. CDR3 coding DNA: TGTGCCAGCAGCGTAGGGCTAGGTGAGGGAGCCGGTGAGCAGTTCTTC. Its translation is CASSVGLGEGAGEQFF.

There are a few counts of this clone. This rearrangement joins TRBV11-2 to TRBJ2-1, with TRBD2 matching 11 bases. CDR3 length: 16 residues. Germline V gene data show CDR1 as SGHAT and CDR2 as FQNNGV. Trimming removed 7 bases from V and 0 bases from J; junction bases left unmatched: 5. CDR3 coding DNA: TGTGCCAGCAAAGGACTAGCGGGTAGCTCCTACAATGAGCAGTTCTTC. Protein: CASKGLAGSSYNEQFF.

V and J are TRBV24-1 and TRBJ2-1, with 9 bases that match TRBD2. V lost 2 bases and J lost 0; bases outside the gene matches: 1. The CDR3 has 16 amino acids. Germline lookup yields CDR1 KGHDR and CDR2 SFDVKD. The CDR3 DNA reads as TGTGCCACCAGTGATTCAGCGGGAGGCTCCTACAATGAGCAGTTCTTC. Protein product: CATSDSAGGSYNEQFF.

This chain uses TRBV4-3 with TRBJ2-1; 9 bases line up with TRBD2. Germline CDR1 LGHNA, CDR2 YSLEER. V lost 0 bases, J lost 10 bases, and 7 bases stayed unmatched. The CDR3 totals 15 residues. In DNA, the CDR3 is TGCGCCAGCAGCCAAGAGGGCGGGGGGGCCGGCGAGCAGTTCTTC. It translates to CASSQEGGGAGEQFF.

This clone has only a few counts. The V call is TRBV18, the J call TRBJ1-5; no firm D call. Deletions cut 6 bases from V and 1 base from J, with 4 bases between. Per germline, CDR1 KGHSH and CDR2 LQKENI. The CDR3 has 12 amino acids. As DNA, the CDR3 is TGTGCCAGCTCCCCGAGCAATCAGCCCCAGCATTTT. This gives the protein CASSPSNQPQHF.

This chain connects TRBV7-9 to TRBJ2-1; D uncertain. V lost 1 base, J lost 7 bases, and 14 bases lay in between. The CDR3 covers 15 residues. Germline V lookup: CDR1 SEHNR, CDR2 FQNEAQ (reference sequence). The CDR3 DNA follows: TGTGCCAGCAGCTTAGACAGTCCGTGGTTGAATGAGCAGTTCTTC. Translation: CASSLDSPWLNEQFF.

The chain employs TRBV6-2 or TRBV6-3 and TRBJ1-5; D call uncertain. The V end was cut by 0 bases, the J end by 4 bases, with 10 bases between. The CDR3 loop spans 15 amino acids. Germline lookup yields CDR1 MNHEY and CDR2 SVGEGT. The CDR3 protein is CASSYSEVINQPQHF. The CDR3 nucleotides are TGTGCCAGCAGTTACTCGGAGGTAATTAATCAGCCCCAGCATTTT.